The clone carrying this T cell receptor beta chain turned up a few times. These data are taken from a study of siplizumab effects on memory and regulatory T cells. CDR1 and CDR2 from the germline V gene are LGHNA and YNFKEQ. The CDR3 extends over 14 amino acids. V gave up 0 bases and J gave up 4 bases, with 9 bases separating them. Clones were sequenced by immunoSEQ multiplex PCR, and TCRdb holds only the in-frame ones, with some missing. The sample has 99,000 or so clones; 85% to 95% are singletons. The sequenced sample consisted of Tregs sorted from blood. The sequence came from a human donor in good health. The rearrangement links TRBV4-2 to TRBJ1-1; D gene unclear. The CDR3 DNA sequence: TGTGCCAGCAGCCAAGACAGGACCCGCACTGAAGCTTTCTTT. As protein: CASSQDRTRTEAFF.